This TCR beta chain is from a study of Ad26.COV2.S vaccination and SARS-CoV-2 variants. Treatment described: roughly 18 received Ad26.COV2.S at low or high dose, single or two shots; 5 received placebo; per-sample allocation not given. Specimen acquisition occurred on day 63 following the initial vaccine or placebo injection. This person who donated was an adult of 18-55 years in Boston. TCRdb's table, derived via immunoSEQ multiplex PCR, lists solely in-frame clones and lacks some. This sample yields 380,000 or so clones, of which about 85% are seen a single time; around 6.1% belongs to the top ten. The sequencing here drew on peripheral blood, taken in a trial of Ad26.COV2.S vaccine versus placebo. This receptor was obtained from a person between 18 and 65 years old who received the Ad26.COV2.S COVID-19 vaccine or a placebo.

Here the CDR3 reads CASSDLAGGRETQYF. The CDR3 region has the DNA TGTGCCAGCAGCGATCTAGCGGGGGGGCGGGAGACCCAGTACTTC. The chain joins TRBV9 to TRBJ2-5; TRBD2 agrees at 12 bases. Germline V gene lookup returns CDR1 SGDLS and CDR2 YYNGEE. V was clipped by 3 bases and J by 5 bases; unmatched bases: 5. The CDR3 runs to 15 residues.